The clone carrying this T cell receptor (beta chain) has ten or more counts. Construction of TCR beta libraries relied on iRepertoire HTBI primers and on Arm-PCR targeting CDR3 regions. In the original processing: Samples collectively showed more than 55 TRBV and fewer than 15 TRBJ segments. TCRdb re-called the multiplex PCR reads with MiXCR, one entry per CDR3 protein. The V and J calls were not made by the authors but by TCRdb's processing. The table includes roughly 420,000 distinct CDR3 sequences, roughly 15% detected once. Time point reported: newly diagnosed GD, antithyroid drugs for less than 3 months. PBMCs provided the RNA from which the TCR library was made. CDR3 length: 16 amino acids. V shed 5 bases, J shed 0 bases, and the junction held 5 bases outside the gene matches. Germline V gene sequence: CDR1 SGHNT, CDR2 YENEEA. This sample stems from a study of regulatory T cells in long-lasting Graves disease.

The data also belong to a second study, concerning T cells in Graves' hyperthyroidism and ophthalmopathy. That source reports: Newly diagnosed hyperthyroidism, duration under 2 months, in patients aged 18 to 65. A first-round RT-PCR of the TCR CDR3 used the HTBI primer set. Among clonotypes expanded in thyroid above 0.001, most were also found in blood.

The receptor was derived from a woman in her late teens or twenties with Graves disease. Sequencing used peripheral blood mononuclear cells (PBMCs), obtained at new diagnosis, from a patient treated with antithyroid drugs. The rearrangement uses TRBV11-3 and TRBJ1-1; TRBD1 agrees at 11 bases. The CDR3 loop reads CASSRRTGGLNTEAFF. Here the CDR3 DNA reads TGTGCCAGCAGCCGCCGGACAGGGGGCCTGAACACTGAAGCTTTCTTT.